The source of this T cell receptor (beta chain) is a study of beta chain features in type 1 diabetes. The length of the CDR3 is 13 residues. With 8 bases clipped from V and 4 bases from J, the junction kept 2 bases outside the gene matches. Germline V gene data show CDR1 as SEHNR and CDR2 as FQNEAQ (reference sequence). The investigators reverse transcribed all of the isolated RNA, so they sequenced expressed TCRB transcripts. The method was immunoSEQ multiplex PCR; TCRdb's version includes in-frame clones alone and lacks a portion of them. The table shows 350,000 to 450,000 clones, with approximately 15% occurring only once.

The rearrangement joins TRBV7-9 to TRBJ2-7, with 13 bases identical to TRBD2. Sequenced sample: naive CD4+ T cells from blood. This clonotype originated in a man aged 30 to 39 in good health. The CDR3 loop reads CASGLAGDYEQYF. The CDR3 DNA is TGTGCCAGCGGACTAGCGGGGGATTACGAGCAGTACTTC.